This T cell receptor (beta chain) is from a study of T cell repertoires in ileal Crohn's disease. Study results and caveats: Clonality above 26.8% at surgery always came with endoscopic recurrence. Mucosal expansions were suggested to be mainly CD8 T cells.

As to time point: proximal margin of the surgical specimen (macroscopically non-inflamed). The protocol was immunoSEQ multiplex PCR, while the TCRdb copy is restricted to in-frame clones and leaves out a portion. Of about 3,200 clones in the sample, about 69% were seen once. Turning to this clone: Antigen unknown.

The sequenced sample consisted of ileal tissue. This TCR derives from an adult with Crohn's disease.

The CDR3 DNA is TGTGCCACCAGCAGTCCCAGGGAGAACACCGGGGAGCTGTTTTTT. This translates into CATSSPRENTGELFF. This chain joins TRBV15 and TRBJ2-2; D perhaps matches TRBD1 (5 bases). Germline CDR1 is LNHNV and CDR2 is YYDKDF (reference sequence). The V end lost 3 bases, the J end lost 1 base, and 9 bases lay between the germline ends. The CDR3 has 15 amino acids.